This T cell receptor (beta chain) originates from a study of TIL therapy for anti-PD-1-resistant metastatic lung cancer. The CDR3 covers 13 residues. Germline loops: CDR1 MNHEY, CDR2 SVGAGI. Trimming left V 2 bases short and J 0 bases short, with 3 bases between. In regard to this clone: The sample carries other DNA sequences with the same CDR3.

This was the immunoSEQ v3 assay. This table comes from immunoSEQ multiplex PCR, and its TCRdb copy is limited to in-frame clones, with some not included. Of under 70,000 clones in the sample, around 87% were seen once. The time point denotes: pre-treatment sample, taken before nivolumab and TIL therapy. This sequence joins TRBV6-5 and TRBJ2-3; D is unclear. Here the sequenced sample was blood, taken at baseline. This clonotype was obtained from a person aged 25 to 85 with non-small cell lung cancer. CDR3 DNA: TGTGCCAGCAGTTACAGCAGCACAGATACGCAGTATTTT. Protein product: CASSYSSTDTQYF.